The TCR beta chain under discussion was sequenced for a study of blood T cell repertoires in COVID-19. Across the whole study: Sites across the United States, Italy and Spain contributed samples from acute and convalescent COVID-19. The analysed material was cDNA or gDNA that came from T cells, B-cell-depleted T cells, or PBMCs.

Under the authors' procedure: Amplification of reference gene primers provided the estimated nucleated cell counts. The data were produced by immunoSEQ multiplex PCR, yet TCRdb's version contains in-frame clones alone and is incomplete. D and trimming were read from the DNA, whereas the V and J calls and clone size are those reported in that table. In the table there are approximately 500,000 clones, 80% to 90% of which are singletons. The CDR3 runs to 17 residues. The V and J ends lost 6 bases and 1 base respectively, with 19 bases between them. Germline loops: CDR1 LNHDA, CDR2 SQIVND (reference sequence).

The origin of this receptor is a human donor in a cohort sampled during active COVID-19. This chain joins TRBV19 and TRBJ2-4, with D tentatively TRBD1 (5 bases). Sequenced input: peripheral blood. CDR3 sequence: CASRPSQAGLAKNIQYF. The DNA for the CDR3 is TGTGCCAGTAGACCATCCCAGGCAGGGTTGGCCAAAAACATTCAGTACTTC.